These 19 T cell receptor beta chains were all obtained from the same sample, sequenced in a study of blood T cell repertoires in COVID-19. Clones were sequenced by immunoSEQ multiplex PCR, and TCRdb holds only the in-frame ones, with some missing. The sample lists 100,000 to 150,000 clones, around 86% occurring once. The specimen was peripheral blood. The receptors were gathered from a woman in her seventies with COVID-19, enrolled during active disease.

The V and J genes are TRBV5-1 and TRBJ2-1, with TRBD2 identical over 8 bases. The CDR3 is made up of 15 amino acids. Germline values: CDR1 SGHRS, CDR2 YFSETQ. Trimming took 4 bases from V and 7 from J; bases not matched to a gene: 10. CDR3 residues: CASSDPGLVGNEQFF. The CDR3 DNA sequence: TGCGCCAGCAGCGACCCGGGACTAGTGGGTAATGAGCAGTTCTTC.

The V and J genes are TRBV29-1 and TRBJ2-3; 9 nucleotides align to TRBD2. The CDR3 extends over 14 amino acids. The trim removed 7 bases at V and 0 bases at J, leaving 5 bases unmatched. Germline CDR1 SQVTM, CDR2 ANQGSEA. This CDR3 is CSGGLAKSTDTQYF. CDR3 nucleotides: TGCAGCGGGGGACTAGCAAAAAGCACAGATACGCAGTATTTT.

Worth noting for this clone: The DNA is omitted, as the CDR3 cannot be located on it reliably, and the CDR3 follows TCRdb's listing. The rearrangement uses TRBV12-5 and TRBJ2-2; TRBD2 is taken as the D call from the table, unchecked against the DNA. Germline-derived CDR1 and CDR2 are LGHNT and FRNRAP. From its first to its last residue, the CDR3 has 12 amino acids. CDR3 sequence: CASGFGAGELFF.

The chain employs TRBV9 and TRBJ2-2, with a weak D call TRBD1 (5 bases). Trimming stripped 2 bases from V and 0 bases from J, with 11 bases between. CDR3 size: 16 residues. Germline CDR1 SGDLS, CDR2 YYNGEE. This CDR3 reads CASSVGQGANTGELFF. The CDR3 region has the DNA TGTGCCAGCAGCGTGGGCCAGGGCGCGAACACCGGGGAGCTGTTTTTT.

The V gene is TRBV3-1 (or the pseudogene TRBV3-2), the J gene TRBJ2-5, with 7 bases aligning to TRBD2. Germline loops: CDR1 LGHDT, CDR2 YNNKEL (reference sequence). The junction had 7 bases not matched to a gene; V was cut back by 0 bases and J by 6 bases. CDR3 length: 15 residues. This CDR3 reads CASSQESGAGQTQYF. CDR3 sequence (DNA): TGTGCCAGCAGCCAAGAAAGCGGGGCTGGGCAGACCCAGTACTTC.

The chain employs TRBV28 and TRBJ2-1; possible D gene TRBD2, 6 bases. CDR1 is MDHEN and CDR2 is SYDVKM in the germline V gene. V lost 6 bases to trimming and J lost 4 bases, with 13 bases between them. CDR3 length: 14 residues. The CDR3 region is CASSNERVYNEQFF. CDR3 nucleotide sequence: TGTGCCAGCAGCAACGAGCGGGTTTACAATGAGCAGTTCTTC.

This sequence joins TRBV6-4 and TRBJ2-2, with TRBD1 as a possible D gene (6 bases). From germline, CDR1 is MRHNA and CDR2 SNTAGT. The CDR3 runs to 14 residues. Trimming left V 7 bases short and J 4 bases short, with 13 bases between. DNA of the CDR3: TGTGCCAGCAAAAAAGGACAGACCACCGGGGAGCTGTTTTTT. It translates to CASKKGQTTGELFF.

This chain uses TRBV30 with TRBJ2-5; 15 bases fit TRBD2. The germline V gene encodes CDR1 GTSNPN and CDR2 SVGIG (reference sequence). The CDR3 is 13 amino acids. Germline trimming cut 3 bases from V and 10 bases from J; bases unmatched to any gene: 3. CDR3 DNA sequence: TGTGCCTGGAGCGGACTAGCGGGGGGGAGCCAGTACTTC. It is translated as CAWSGLAGGSQYF.

The rearrangement joins TRBV6-2 or TRBV6-3 to TRBJ1-5; weak D call: TRBD1 (5 bases). Germline V gene lookup returns CDR1 MNHEY and CDR2 SVGEGT. The V end lost 6 bases, the J end lost 11 bases, and 11 bases lay between the germline ends. The CDR3 length is 11 residues. The CDR3 DNA reads as TGTGCCAGCAGCCTCGGGGGAACCCAGCATTTT. Translated: CASSLGGTQHF.

J is TRBJ2-2 and V is TRBV5-1, with D uncertain. Per the germline V gene, CDR1 is SGHRS and CDR2 is YFSETQ. V lost 0 bases and J 5 bases, leaving 8 bases between the germline ends. The length of the CDR3 is 14 residues. The CDR3 region is CASSLEYMTGELFF. The CDR3 DNA is TGCGCCAGCAGCTTGGAATATATGACCGGGGAGCTGTTTTTT.

The rearrangement links TRBV25-1 to TRBJ2-7, with TRBD1 matching over 7 bases. The CDR3 has 17 amino acids. Germline CDR1 and CDR2: MGHDK and SYGVNS. Trimming took 4 bases from V and 0 from J; bases not matched to a gene: 12. CDR3 sequence: CASSVSTGQVSSYEQYF. DNA of the CDR3: TGTGCCAGCAGTGTCTCCACCGGACAGGTGAGCTCCTACGAGCAGTACTTC.

This clone was counted between two and nine times. The V call is TRBV7-9, the J call TRBJ1-4; D is perhaps TRBD1 (5 bases). The CDR3 runs 14 residues. V was pared by 1 base and J by 9 bases, with 12 bases between. Germline V lookup: CDR1 SEHNR, CDR2 FQNEAQ (reference sequence). The CDR3 bases are TGTGCCAGCAGCTTAGACTGGGGCCAGAAAAAACTGTTTTTT. Translating it yields CASSLDWGQKKLFF.

This clone was detected a few times. The chain couples TRBV9 to TRBJ1-1, with D possibly matching TRBD1 (6 bases). V lost 3 bases to trimming and J lost 0 bases, with 30 bases between them. The CDR3 consists of 21 residues. Per germline, CDR1 SGDLS and CDR2 YYNGEE. CDR3 region: CASSARDTGLGPSYMNTEAFF. The CDR3 nucleotides read TGTGCCAGCAGCGCGAGGGACACCGGATTAGGGCCCTCCTACATGAACACTGAAGCTTTCTTT.

V usage is TRBV28 and J usage is TRBJ2-5, with a tentative D call TRBD1 (5 bases). The germline V and J ends were trimmed by 2 bases and 1 base, with 11 bases remaining between them. Germline values: CDR1 MDHEN, CDR2 SYDVKM. The CDR3 loop spans 15 amino acids. Here the CDR3 reads CASSLKQAFQETQYF. CDR3 bases: TGTGCCAGCAGTTTAAAACAGGCTTTCCAAGAGACCCAGTACTTC.

This chain uses TRBV11-3 with TRBJ2-1, with TRBD2 matching over 7 bases. J gave up 3 bases and V 1 base, and 3 bases lay outside the gene matches. The CDR3 runs to 15 residues. The germline V gene has CDR1 SGHNT and CDR2 YENEEA. The CDR3 is CASSLGGGNYNEQFF. The CDR3 DNA is TGTGCCAGCAGCTTAGGCGGGGGAAACTACAATGAGCAGTTCTTC.

The chain couples TRBV4-1 to TRBJ1-1; D unresolved. V was trimmed by 1 base and J by 4 bases, leaving 7 bases between them. Germline-derived CDR1 and CDR2 are MGHRA and YSYEKL. The CDR3 has 13 amino acids. CDR3 protein: CASSQGEGTEAFF. As DNA, the CDR3 is TGCGCCAGCAGCCAAGGAGAGGGCACTGAAGCTTTCTTT.

This sequence joins TRBV2 and TRBJ2-3, with 9 nucleotides matching TRBD1. The V and J ends lost 6 bases and 3 bases, in that order; junction bases with no gene match: 7. Germline V gene lookup returns CDR1 SNHLY and CDR2 FYNNEI. CDR3 length equals 15 residues. CDR3 DNA sequence: TGTGCCAGCAGGAGGGACGGACAGGGGACAGATACGCAGTATTTT. Translation: CASRRDGQGTDTQYF.

V gene TRBV27 combines with J gene TRBJ2-3, with a possible D match to TRBD2 (6 bases). V lost 1 base to trimming and J lost 1 base, with 9 bases between them. The germline V gene encodes CDR1 MNHEY and CDR2 SMNVEV (reference sequence). The CDR3 has 15 amino acids. Written as DNA, the CDR3 is TGTGCCAGCAGTTTATGGGGCGGGGGCACAGATACGCAGTATTTT. Amino acid sequence: CASSLWGGGTDTQYF.

This clone was recorded only once. The genes are TRBV18 and TRBJ2-3; 7 bases line up with TRBD1. In germline, CDR1 is KGHSH, CDR2 LQKENI. V shed 1 base and J 0 bases; nucleotides not matched to a gene: 1. The CDR3 has 15 residues. The CDR3 protein is CASSPQGASTDTQYF. The CDR3 DNA reads as TGTGCCAGCTCACCACAGGGGGCTAGCACAGATACGCAGTATTTT. The variable domain in full, completed from reference TRBV18 and TRBJ2-3, reads NAGVMQNPRHLVRRRGQEARLRCSPMKGHSHVYWYRQLPEEGLKFMVYLQKENIIDESGMPKERFSAEFPKEGPSILRIQQVVRGDSAAYFCASSPQGASTDTQYFGPGTRLTVL.